This T cell receptor beta chain originates from a study of blood T cell repertoires in COVID-19. Whole-study context: The samples span acute and convalescent COVID-19 from the United States, Italy and Spain. T cells, B-cell-depleted T cells, or PBMCs supplied cDNA or gDNA.

The CDR3 has 11 amino acids. V was clipped by 11 bases and J by 6 bases, with 12 bases between them. From germline, CDR1 is SEHNR and CDR2 FQNEAQ (reference sequence). Original analysis: Nucleated cell counts were estimated from reference gene primer amplification. TCRdb's table, derived via immunoSEQ multiplex PCR, lists solely in-frame clones and lacks some. The V and J calls and the clone size are those of that table, but D and trimming were determined from the DNA. The sample holds fewer than 75,000 clones, roughly 90% seen once. Sample: peripheral blood. This chain joins TRBV7-9 and TRBJ2-3; possible D gene TRBD2, 5 bases. The TCR originated in a man in his 70s with acute or convalescent COVID-19. For the CDR3, the DNA is TGTGCCGATTTCGGAGGCGATACGCAGTATTTT. This translates into CADFGGDTQYF.